This T cell receptor beta chain was obtained from a study of blood T cell repertoires in COVID-19 (dated by TCRdb to the early 2020s). General notes on the study: Samples covering the acute and convalescent phases of COVID-19 were provided by collaborators in the United States, Italy and Spain. A de-identified subject ID, COVID-19 status, age in years and sex were almost always included in the sample metadata. Samples were obtained from the ongoing ImmuneRACE study (first 160 participants) and from over 1,000 subjects provided by 6 global collaborators. Where HLA class I and class II types were available, the types were taken from metadata supplied by the sample provider, not from assay-based typing. The material from the prospective study consisted of cDNA or gDNA derived from T cells, B-cell-depleted T cells, or PBMCs. Deeply sampled blood TCRbeta repertoires from subjects exposed to, actively infected with, or recovered from COVID-19 were included in the dataset. The repertoires were released in a freely available public database meant as a resource for research on the immune response to SARS-CoV-2. Broader findings and caveats from the paper: How much clinical and demographic metadata was included differed by source and by participant, and the metadata was provided uncurated.

CDR1 and CDR2 are drawn from the germline V gene: KGHDR, SFDVKD. Counted from cysteine to phenylalanine, this CDR3 has 12 amino acids. Only CDR3 DNA is held: 36 bases, read in frame from base 1. V drops 4 bases and J drops 4 bases, leaving 4 bases in between. TCRbeta CDR3 regions were amplified from genomic DNA using the immunoSEQ Assay, a bias-controlled multiplex PCR. For the original study's pipeline: The number of nucleated cells in each sample was estimated by amplification of reference gene primers within the assay. To quantify the absolute abundance of each unique TCRbeta CDR3 rearrangement, sequence reads were collapsed and filtered. For each sample, productive Simpson clonality was calculated as the square root of Simpson's diversity index over productive rearrangements. Held by TCRdb, this immuneACCESS table contains in-frame sequences only and omits some clones. Under half of the omission traces to an unresolved V gene where checked; the cause of the rest is unknown. V, J and clone size reflect that table, while D and trimming were determined from the DNA. This sample lists fewer than 110,000 clones; around 87% were detected once. Approximately 10% of the sample lies in the top ten.

On this clone itself: This receptor's antigen is unknown. Within one base of it there is no much larger clone, and no base qualities were kept.

The collaborating institutions used their own protocols to collect whole blood in K2EDTA tubes. For TCRbeta analysis, collaborators shipped samples in one of three forms: frozen whole blood, isolated PBMCs, or DNA extracted from either of those sample types. Sequenced sample: peripheral blood. The chain is made from TRBV24-1 and TRBJ1-5; there is no confident call for the D gene. This TCR came from a woman aged 25-40 years with acute or convalescent COVID-19. The CDR3 amino acid sequence is: CATSDPNQPQHF. The DNA reads TGTGCCACCAGTGACCCTAATCAGCCCCAGCATTTT.